The table lists the clone carrying this T cell receptor beta chain with a few counts. What it binds is not known. The CDR3 runs 16 residues. CDR1 and CDR2 from the germline V gene are SGHDT and YYEEEE. Between the trimmed V and J ends, which lost 0 bases and 3 bases, there was a span of 13 bases. No progression to ophthalmopathy during 18 months of follow-up defined stable disease. On the basis of clinical symptoms, serum thyroxine and TRAb, thyroid ultrasound and orbital computed tomography, diagnoses were made. The CDR3 regions of TCR beta were amplified from RNA transcripts. The primer set for the first-round RT-PCR of the TCR CDR3 was HTBI. TCRdb re-analysed the multiplex PCR reads in MiXCR, keeping a single row per CDR3 protein. The repertoire holds approximately 330,000 distinct CDR3 sequences, under 25% seen once, with over 45% in the top ten. These data come from a study of T cells in Graves' hyperthyroidism and ophthalmopathy. Whole-study findings and limits: Most thyroid clonotypes that were expanded above 0.001 also turned up in blood.

The rearrangement links TRBV5-6 to TRBJ2-1; a possible D gene is TRBD1 (6 bases). Sequenced: blood. The clonotype comes from a woman in her forties or fifties with Graves' hyperthyroidism. CDR3 nucleotides: TGTGCCAGCAGCTTGGAGATGAGGACAGTCTACAATGAGCAGTTCTTC. Its translation: CASSLEMRTVYNEQFF.